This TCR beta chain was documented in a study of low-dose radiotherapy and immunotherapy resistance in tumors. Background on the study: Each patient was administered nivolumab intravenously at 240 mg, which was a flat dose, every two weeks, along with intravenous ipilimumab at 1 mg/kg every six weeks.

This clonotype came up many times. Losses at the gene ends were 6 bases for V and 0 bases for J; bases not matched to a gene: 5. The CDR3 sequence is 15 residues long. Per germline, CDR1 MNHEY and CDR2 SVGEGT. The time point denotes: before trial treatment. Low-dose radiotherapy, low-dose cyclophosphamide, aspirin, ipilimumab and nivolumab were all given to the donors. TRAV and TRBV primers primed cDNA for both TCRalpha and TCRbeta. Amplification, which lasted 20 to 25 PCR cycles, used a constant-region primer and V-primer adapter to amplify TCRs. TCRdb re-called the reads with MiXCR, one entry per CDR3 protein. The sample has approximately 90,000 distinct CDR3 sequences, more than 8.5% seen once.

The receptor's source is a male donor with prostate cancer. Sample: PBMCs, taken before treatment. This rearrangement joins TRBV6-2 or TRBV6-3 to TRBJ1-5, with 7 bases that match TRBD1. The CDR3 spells CASRPTGDSNQPQHF. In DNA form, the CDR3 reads TGTGCCAGCAGGCCCACAGGGGATAGCAATCAGCCCCAGCATTTT.